This entry describes one TCR beta chain. Assay: immunoSEQ multiplex PCR; the TCRdb copy retains only in-frame clones and omits some. Here the sample spans 150,000 to 200,000 clones, approximately 94% being singletons. The sample is drawn from a study of control samples from healthy donors and cancer patients. The germline V and J ends were trimmed by 7 bases and 6 bases, with 10 bases remaining between them. The V gene's germline CDR1 is SNHLY and CDR2 FYNNEI. This CDR3 has 13 amino acids. The sequencing input was blood. The receptor's source is a woman aged 18-29 years in good health. The rearrangement joins TRBV2 to TRBJ1-6; D gene unclear. The CDR3 DNA reads as TGTGCCAGCACCCCGGAGAGTAATTCACCCCTCCACTTT. It yields the protein CASTPESNSPLHF.